A single sample is the source of the 5 T cell receptor beta chains below, sequenced in a study of beta chain features in type 1 diabetes. These receptors' antigens are unknown. As every portion of the isolated RNA was reverse transcribed, the sequencing read expressed TCRB transcripts. The repertoire was sequenced with immunoSEQ multiplex PCR; TCRdb's copy has only in-frame clones and lacks some. The repertoire consists of approximately 360,000 clones, with around 12% occurring once and the leading ten covering 0.01%. Study outcomes and limitations: People with Type 1 diabetes carried modestly yet significantly shorter TCRB CDR3s in all four CD4+ subsets.

The sample consisted of naive CD4+ T cells from blood. The receptors stem from a woman younger than 35 with type 1 diabetes.

V usage is TRBV28 and J usage is TRBJ2-3, with 8 bases fitting TRBD2. The CDR3 is 15 amino acids. Germline V lookup: CDR1 MDHEN, CDR2 SYDVKM. J was trimmed by 4 bases and V by 6 bases; bases with no gene match: 9. For the CDR3, the DNA is TGTGCCAGCAGCCTTACCGGGACTAGTGCAGATACGCAGTATTTT. Protein: CASSLTGTSADTQYF.

This chain connects TRBV7-9 to TRBJ1-1, with 9 positions matching TRBD1. With 5 bases clipped from V and 10 bases from J, the junction kept 5 bases outside the gene matches. This CDR3 is built from 12 residues. In germline, CDR1 is SEHNR, CDR2 FQNEAQ (reference sequence). The DNA of the CDR3 is TGTGCCAGCAGCCCGAAGGACAGGGGAGCTTTCTTT. Translated, it gives CASSPKDRGAFF.

This clone has just a few counts. The chain uses TRBV5-1 and TRBJ2-5; TRBD2 is a possible D gene (6 bases). V lost 4 bases and J 5 bases, leaving 9 bases between the germline ends. Germline CDR1 SGHRS, CDR2 YFSETQ. This CDR3 spans 12 amino acids. The CDR3 is CASSQGRETQYF. The CDR3 nucleotides are TGCGCCAGCAGCCAAGGGAGGGAGACCCAGTACTTC.

As for this clone: Other DNA variants within this sample encode the same CDR3. The gene calls are TRBV28 and TRBJ1-5; D call uncertain. Trimming took off 4 bases at V and 4 bases at J, with 5 bases between the two ends. The CDR3 is 12 amino acids. CDR1 and CDR2 from the germline V gene are MDHEN and SYDVKM. CDR3 coding DNA: TGTGCCAGCAGTTCTTTGAATCAGCCCCAGCATTTT. Amino acids: CASSSLNQPQHF.

V and J are TRBV5-1 and TRBJ1-1; maybe TRBD1 (5 bases). The CDR3 extends over 15 amino acids. Germline V lookup: CDR1 SGHRS, CDR2 YFSETQ. The ends were cut back, 0 bases at V and 4 bases at J, with 13 bases in the middle. CDR3 loop: CASSLEAGSGTEAFF. In nucleotides, the CDR3 is TGCGCCAGCAGCTTGGAGGCAGGGTCGGGCACTGAAGCTTTCTTT. The whole variable domain, remainder taken from reference TRBV5-1 and TRBJ1-1, is KAGVTQTPRYLIKTRGQQVTLSCSPISGHRSVSWYQQTPGQGLQFLFEYFSETQRNKGNFPGRFSGRQFSNSRSEMNVSTLELGDSALYLCASSLEAGSGTEAFFGQGTRLTVV.